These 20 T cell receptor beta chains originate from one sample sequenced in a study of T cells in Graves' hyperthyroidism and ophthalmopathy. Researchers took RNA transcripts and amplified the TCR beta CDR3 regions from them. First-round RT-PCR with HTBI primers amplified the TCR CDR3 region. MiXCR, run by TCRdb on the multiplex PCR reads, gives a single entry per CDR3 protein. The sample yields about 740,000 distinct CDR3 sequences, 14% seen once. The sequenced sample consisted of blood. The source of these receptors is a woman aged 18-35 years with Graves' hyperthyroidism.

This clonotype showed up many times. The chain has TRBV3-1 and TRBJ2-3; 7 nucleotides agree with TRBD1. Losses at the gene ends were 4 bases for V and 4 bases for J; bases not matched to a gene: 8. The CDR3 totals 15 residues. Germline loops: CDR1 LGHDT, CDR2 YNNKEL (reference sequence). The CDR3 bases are TGTGCCAGCAGCCCGGGGTCAGGGGGAGCAGATACGCAGTATTTT. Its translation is CASSPGSGGADTQYF.

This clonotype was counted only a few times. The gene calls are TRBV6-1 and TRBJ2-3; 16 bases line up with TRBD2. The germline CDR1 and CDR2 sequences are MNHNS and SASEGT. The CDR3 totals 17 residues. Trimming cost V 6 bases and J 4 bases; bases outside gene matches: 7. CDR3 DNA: TGTGCCAGCAGCGGGACTAGCGGGAGGGCCACCCCAGATACGCAGTATTTT. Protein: CASSGTSGRATPDTQYF.

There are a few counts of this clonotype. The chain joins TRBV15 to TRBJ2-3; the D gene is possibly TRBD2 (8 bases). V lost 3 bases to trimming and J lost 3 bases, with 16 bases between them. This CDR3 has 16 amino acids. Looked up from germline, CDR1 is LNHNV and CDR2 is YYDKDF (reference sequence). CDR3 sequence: CATSSSGGLVTDTQYF. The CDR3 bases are TGTGCCACCAGCAGCTCAGGGGGACTAGTAACAGATACGCAGTATTTT.

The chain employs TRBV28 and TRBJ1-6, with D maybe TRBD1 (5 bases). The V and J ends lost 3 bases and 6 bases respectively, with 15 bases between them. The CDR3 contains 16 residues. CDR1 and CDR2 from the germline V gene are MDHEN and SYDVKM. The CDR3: CASSLGRGAGNSPLHF. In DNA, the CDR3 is TGTGCCAGCAGTTTGGGTCGTGGGGCCGGTAATTCACCCCTCCACTTT.

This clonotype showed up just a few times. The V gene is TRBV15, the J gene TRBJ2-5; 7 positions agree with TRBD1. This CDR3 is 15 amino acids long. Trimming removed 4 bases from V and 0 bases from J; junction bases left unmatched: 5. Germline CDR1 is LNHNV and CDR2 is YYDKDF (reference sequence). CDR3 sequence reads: CATSISGGYQETQYF. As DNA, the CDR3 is TGTGCCACCAGCATTTCAGGGGGATACCAAGAGACCCAGTACTTC.

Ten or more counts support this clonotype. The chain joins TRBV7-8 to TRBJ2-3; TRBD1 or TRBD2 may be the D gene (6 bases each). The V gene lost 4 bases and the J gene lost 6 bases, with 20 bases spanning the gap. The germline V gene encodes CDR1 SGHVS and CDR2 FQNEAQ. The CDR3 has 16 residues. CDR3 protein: CASSSPRTGTGDTQYF. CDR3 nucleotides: TGTGCCAGCAGCTCTCCCCGAACAGGGACTGGGGATACGCAGTATTTT.

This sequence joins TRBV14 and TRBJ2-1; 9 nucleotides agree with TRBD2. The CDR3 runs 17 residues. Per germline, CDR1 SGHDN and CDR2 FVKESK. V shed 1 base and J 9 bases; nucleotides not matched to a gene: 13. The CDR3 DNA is TGTGCCAGCAGCCAAGGCCTAGCGGGACCCTTGGCGGGTGAGCAGTTCTTC. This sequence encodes CASSQGLAGPLAGEQFF.

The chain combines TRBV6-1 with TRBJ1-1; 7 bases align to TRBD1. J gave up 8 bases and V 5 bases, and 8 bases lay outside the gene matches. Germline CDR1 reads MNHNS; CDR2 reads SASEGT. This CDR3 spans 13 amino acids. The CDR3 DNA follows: TGTGCCAGCAGTTATTACAGGGGAGTAGAAGCTTTCTTT. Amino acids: CASSYYRGVEAFF.

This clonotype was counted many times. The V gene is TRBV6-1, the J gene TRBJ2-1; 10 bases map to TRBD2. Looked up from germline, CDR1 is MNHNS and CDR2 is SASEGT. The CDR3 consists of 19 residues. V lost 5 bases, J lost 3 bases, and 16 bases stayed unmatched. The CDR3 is CASSFPPRLAGANYNEQFF. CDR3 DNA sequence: TGTGCCAGCAGTTTCCCACCGCGACTAGCGGGTGCCAACTACAATGAGCAGTTCTTC.

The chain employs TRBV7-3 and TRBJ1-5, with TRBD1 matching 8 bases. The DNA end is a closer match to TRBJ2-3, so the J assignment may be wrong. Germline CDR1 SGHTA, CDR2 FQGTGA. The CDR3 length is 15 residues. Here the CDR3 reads CASSPRTGNNQPQYF. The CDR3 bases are TGTGCCAGCAGCCCCCGGACAGGGAACAATCAGCCCCAGTATTTT.

CDR3 bases: TGTGCCAGCAGCTTTCGGGTCAATCAGCCCCAGCATTTT. Amino acids: CASSFRVNQPQHF. The chain carries TRBV7-8 and TRBJ1-5, with unresolved D. CDR1 is SGHVS, CDR2 FQNEAQ, per germline. The V end lost 3 bases, the J end lost 3 bases, and 6 bases lay between the germline ends. The CDR3 is made up of 13 amino acids. The variable domain in full, completed from reference TRBV7-8 and TRBJ1-5, reads GAGVSQSPRYKVAKRGQDVALRCDPISGHVSLFWYQQALGQGPEFLTYFQNEAQLDKSGLPSDRFFAERPEGSVSTLKIQRTQQEDSAVYLCASSFRVNQPQHFGDGTRLSIL.

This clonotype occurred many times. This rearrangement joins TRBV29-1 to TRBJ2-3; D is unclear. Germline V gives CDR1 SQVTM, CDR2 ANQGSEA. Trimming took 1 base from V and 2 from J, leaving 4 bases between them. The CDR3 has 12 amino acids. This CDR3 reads CSVEGNTDTQYF. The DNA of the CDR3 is TGCAGCGTTGAAGGAAACACAGATACGCAGTATTTT.

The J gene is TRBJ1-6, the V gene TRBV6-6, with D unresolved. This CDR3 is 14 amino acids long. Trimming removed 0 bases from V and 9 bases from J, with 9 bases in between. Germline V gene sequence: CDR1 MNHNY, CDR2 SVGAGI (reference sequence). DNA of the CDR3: TGTGCCAGCAGTTACTCCGGAGCGAGTTCACCCCTCCACTTT. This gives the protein CASSYSGASSPLHF.

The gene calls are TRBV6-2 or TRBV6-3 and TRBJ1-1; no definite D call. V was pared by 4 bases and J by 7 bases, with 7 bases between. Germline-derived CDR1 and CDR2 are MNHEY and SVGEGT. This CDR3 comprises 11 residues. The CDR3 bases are TGTGCCAGCAGTTTCAACTTTGAAGCTTTCTTT. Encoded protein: CASSFNFEAFF.

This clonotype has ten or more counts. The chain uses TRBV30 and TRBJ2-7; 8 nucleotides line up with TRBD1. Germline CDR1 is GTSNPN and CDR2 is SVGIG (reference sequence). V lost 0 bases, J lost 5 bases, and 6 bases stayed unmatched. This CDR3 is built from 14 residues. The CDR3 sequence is CAWSVGTGVNEQYF. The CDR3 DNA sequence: TGTGCCTGGAGTGTTGGGACAGGCGTTAACGAGCAGTACTTC. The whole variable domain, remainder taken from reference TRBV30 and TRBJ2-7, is SQTIHQWPATLVQPVGSPLSLECTVEGTSNPNLYWYRQAAGRGLQLLFYSVGIGQISSEVPQNLSASRPQDRQFILSSKKLLLSDSGFYLCAWSVGTGVNEQYFGPGTRLTVT.

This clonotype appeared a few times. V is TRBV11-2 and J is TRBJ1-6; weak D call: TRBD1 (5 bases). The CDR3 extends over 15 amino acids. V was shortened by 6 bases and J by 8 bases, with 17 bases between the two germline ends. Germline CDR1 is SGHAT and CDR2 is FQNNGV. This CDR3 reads CASRDLKGNDSPLHF. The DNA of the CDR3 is TGTGCCAGCAGAGACCTTAAGGGGAATGATTCACCCCTCCACTTT.

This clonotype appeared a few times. CDR3 in DNA: TGTGCCAGCAGTTTTATTAGCCGAACCACCGGGGAGCTGTTTTTT. Translated, it gives CASSFISRTTGELFF. This chain connects TRBV28 to TRBJ2-2; D is undetermined. V was clipped by 3 bases and J by 4 bases, with 12 bases between them. Germline lookup yields CDR1 MDHEN and CDR2 SYDVKM. There are 15 residues in the CDR3.

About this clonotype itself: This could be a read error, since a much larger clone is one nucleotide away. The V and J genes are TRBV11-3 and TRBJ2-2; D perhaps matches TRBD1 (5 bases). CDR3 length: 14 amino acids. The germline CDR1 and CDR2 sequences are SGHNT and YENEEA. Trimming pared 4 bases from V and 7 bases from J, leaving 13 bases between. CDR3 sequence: CASSSGLDIGELFF. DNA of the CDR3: TGTGCCAGCAGCTCCGGCTTGGACATCGGGGAGCTGTTTTTT.

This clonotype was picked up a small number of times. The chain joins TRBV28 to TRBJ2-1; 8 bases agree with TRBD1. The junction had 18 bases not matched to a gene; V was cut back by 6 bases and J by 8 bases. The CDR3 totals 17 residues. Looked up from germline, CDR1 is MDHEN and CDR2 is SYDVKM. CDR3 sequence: CASRNFAGGPRGDEQFF. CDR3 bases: TGTGCCAGCAGGAATTTTGCAGGGGGCCCGAGAGGCGATGAGCAGTTCTTC.

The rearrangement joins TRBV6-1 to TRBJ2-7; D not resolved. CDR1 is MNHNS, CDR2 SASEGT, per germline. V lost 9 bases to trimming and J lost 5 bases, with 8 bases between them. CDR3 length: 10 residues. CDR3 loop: CASRLHEQYF. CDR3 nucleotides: TGTGCCAGTCGCCTCCACGAGCAGTACTTC.